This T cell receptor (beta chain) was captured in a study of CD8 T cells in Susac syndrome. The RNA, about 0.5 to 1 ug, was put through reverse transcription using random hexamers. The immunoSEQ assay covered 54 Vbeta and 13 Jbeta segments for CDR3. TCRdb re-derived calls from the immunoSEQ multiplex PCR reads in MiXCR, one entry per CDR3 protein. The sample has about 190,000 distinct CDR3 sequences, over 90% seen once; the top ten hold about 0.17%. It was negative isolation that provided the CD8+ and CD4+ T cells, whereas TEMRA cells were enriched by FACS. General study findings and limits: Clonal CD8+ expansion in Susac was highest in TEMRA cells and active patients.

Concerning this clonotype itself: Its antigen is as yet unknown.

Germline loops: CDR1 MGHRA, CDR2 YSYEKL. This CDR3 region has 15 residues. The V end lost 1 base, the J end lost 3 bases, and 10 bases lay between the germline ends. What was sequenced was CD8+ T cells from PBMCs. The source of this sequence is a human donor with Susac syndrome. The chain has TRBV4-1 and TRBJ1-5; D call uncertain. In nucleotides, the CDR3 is TGCGCCAGCAGCCAAGGGATGCGAAACAATCAGCCCCAGCATTTT. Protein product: CASSQGMRNNQPQHF.